This T cell receptor beta chain was captured by sequencing in a study of tumor-infiltrating lymphocytes in localized non-small cell lung cancer. Study results and limitations: Technical variation could not be separated from intratumor heterogeneity here. Compared with uninvolved lung, tumors showed higher T cell infiltration by TCRbeta sequencing. Available tissue quantity limited TCR sequencing to a patient subset.

In its sample, this clone is medium-sized. The antigen is unknown. The method was immunoSEQ multiplex PCR; TCRdb's version includes in-frame clones alone and lacks a portion of them. This table has about 24,000 clones, roughly 64% appearing once. The CDR3 covers 14 residues. Germline V lookup: CDR1 SGHNT, CDR2 YYREEE (reference sequence). V was shortened by 4 bases and J by 4 bases, with 14 bases between the two germline ends. Input material: lung tumor tissue. The rearrangement links TRBV5-4 to TRBJ1-1; tentatively, D is TRBD1 (5 bases). The receptor comes from a human donor with non-small cell lung cancer. In DNA, the CDR3 is TGTGCCAGCAGCCTGAGAGGACACTTCACTGAAGCTTTCTTT. As protein: CASSLRGHFTEAFF.